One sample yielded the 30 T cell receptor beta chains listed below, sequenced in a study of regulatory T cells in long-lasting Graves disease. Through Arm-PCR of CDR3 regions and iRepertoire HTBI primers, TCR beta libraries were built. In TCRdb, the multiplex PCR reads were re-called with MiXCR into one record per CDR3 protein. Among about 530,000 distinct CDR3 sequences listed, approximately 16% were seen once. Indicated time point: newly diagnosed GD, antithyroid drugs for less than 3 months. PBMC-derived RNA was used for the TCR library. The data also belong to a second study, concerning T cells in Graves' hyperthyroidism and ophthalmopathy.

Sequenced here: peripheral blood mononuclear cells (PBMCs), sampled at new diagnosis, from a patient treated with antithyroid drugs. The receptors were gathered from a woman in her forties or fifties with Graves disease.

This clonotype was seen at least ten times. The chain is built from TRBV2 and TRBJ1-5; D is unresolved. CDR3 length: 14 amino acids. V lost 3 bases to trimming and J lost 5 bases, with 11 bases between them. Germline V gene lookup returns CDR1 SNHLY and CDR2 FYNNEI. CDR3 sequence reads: CASSDRSEDQPQHF. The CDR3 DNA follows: TGTGCCAGCAGTGATCGATCCGAGGATCAGCCCCAGCATTTT.

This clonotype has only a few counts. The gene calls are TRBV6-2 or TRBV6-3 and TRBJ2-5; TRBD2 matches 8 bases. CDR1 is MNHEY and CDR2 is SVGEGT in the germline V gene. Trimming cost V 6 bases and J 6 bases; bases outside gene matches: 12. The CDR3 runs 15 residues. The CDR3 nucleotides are TGTGCCAGCAGCCAAGCGGGGGCAGCCCCAAAGACCCAGTACTTC. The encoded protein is CASSQAGAAPKTQYF.

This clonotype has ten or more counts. CDR3 sequence reads: CASSLDVLPPGEQYF. CDR3 sequence (DNA): TGTGCCAGCAGCTTAGATGTTCTGCCCCCGGGGGAGCAGTACTTC. The gene calls are TRBV7-9 and TRBJ2-7, with D possibly matching TRBD2 (5 bases). V was pared by 1 base and J by 7 bases, with 17 bases between. This CDR3 comprises 15 residues. CDR1 SEHNR and CDR2 FQNEAQ come from the germline V gene (reference sequence).

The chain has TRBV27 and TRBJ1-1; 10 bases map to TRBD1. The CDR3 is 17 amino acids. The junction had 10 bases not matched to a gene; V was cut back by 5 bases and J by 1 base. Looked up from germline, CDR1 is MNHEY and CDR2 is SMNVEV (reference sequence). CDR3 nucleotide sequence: TGTGCCAGCAGTAGCCTCGGGACAGGGGCTTGGAACACTGAAGCTTTCTTT. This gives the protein CASSSLGTGAWNTEAFF.

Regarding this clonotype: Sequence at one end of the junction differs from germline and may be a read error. CDR3 nucleotides: TGTGCCAGCAGTTACGACGAACGGGATAGTAACACTGGAGCTTTCTTT. The encoded protein is CASSYDERDSNTGAFF. The chain recombines TRBV6-2 or TRBV6-3 with TRBJ1-1; D is uncertain. Looked up from germline, CDR1 is MNHEY and CDR2 is SVGEGT. The CDR3 runs to 16 residues.

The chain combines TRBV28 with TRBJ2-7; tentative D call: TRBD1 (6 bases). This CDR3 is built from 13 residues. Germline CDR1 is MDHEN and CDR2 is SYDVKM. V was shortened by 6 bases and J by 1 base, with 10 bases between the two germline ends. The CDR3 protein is CASRGRGSYEQYF. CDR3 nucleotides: TGTGCCAGCAGGGGAAGGGGGTCCTACGAGCAGTACTTC.

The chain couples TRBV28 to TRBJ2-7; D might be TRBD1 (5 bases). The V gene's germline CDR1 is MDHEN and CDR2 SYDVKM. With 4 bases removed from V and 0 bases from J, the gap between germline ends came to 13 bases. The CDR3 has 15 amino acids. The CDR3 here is CASSYIPGSSYEQYF. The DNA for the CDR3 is TGTGCCAGCAGTTATATCCCAGGGTCCTCCTACGAGCAGTACTTC.

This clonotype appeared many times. The CDR3, as DNA: TGTGCCAGCAGCCAAGTGGCAGGAGCTAACTATGGCTACACCTTC. It is translated as CASSQVAGANYGYTF. The J gene is TRBJ1-2, the V gene TRBV3-1, with D unclear. V lost 1 base to trimming and J lost 0 bases, with 9 bases between them. This CDR3 comprises 15 residues. Germline CDR1 is LGHDT and CDR2 is YNNKEL (reference sequence).

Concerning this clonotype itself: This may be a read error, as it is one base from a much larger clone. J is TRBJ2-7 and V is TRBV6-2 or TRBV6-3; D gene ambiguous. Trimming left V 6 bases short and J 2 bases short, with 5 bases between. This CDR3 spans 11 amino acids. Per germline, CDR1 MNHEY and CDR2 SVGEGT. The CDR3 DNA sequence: TGTGCCAGCAGGCAGACCTACGAGCAGTACTTC. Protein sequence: CASRQTYEQYF.

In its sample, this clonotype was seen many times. The CDR3 DNA reads TGTGCCATCAGTGATCCGGGTTTGAACACTGAAGCTTTCTTT. Amino acids: CAISDPGLNTEAFF. The chain links TRBV10-3 to TRBJ1-1; D is ambiguous. V was trimmed by 3 bases and J by 0 bases, leaving 8 bases between them. Germline CDR1 ENHRY, CDR2 SYGVKD. The CDR3 sequence is 14 residues long.

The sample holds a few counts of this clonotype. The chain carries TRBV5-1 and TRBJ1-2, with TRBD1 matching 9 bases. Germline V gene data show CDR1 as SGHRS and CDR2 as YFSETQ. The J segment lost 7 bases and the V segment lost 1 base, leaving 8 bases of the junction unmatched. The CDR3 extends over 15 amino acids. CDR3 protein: CASSLFPGQGSGYTF. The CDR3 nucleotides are TGCGCCAGCAGCTTGTTCCCGGGACAGGGCTCTGGCTACACCTTC.

The CDR3 nucleotides read TGTGCCAGCACCCTCGGGATAAGCTCCTATAATTCACCCCTCCACTTT. It specifies CASTLGISSYNSPLHF. The chain is built from TRBV5-5 and TRBJ1-6; D is uncertain. The V end was cut by 6 bases, the J end by 0 bases, with 13 bases between. The CDR3 covers 16 residues. The germline gives CDR1 SGHKS, CDR2 YYEKEE (reference sequence).

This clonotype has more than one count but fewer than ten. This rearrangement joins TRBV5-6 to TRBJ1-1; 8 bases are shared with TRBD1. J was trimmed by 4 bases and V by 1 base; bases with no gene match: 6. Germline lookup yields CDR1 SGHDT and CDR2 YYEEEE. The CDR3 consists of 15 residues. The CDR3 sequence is CASSLLRGRGTEAFF. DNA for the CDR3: TGTGCCAGCAGCTTGCTCAGGGGGCGAGGCACTGAAGCTTTCTTT.

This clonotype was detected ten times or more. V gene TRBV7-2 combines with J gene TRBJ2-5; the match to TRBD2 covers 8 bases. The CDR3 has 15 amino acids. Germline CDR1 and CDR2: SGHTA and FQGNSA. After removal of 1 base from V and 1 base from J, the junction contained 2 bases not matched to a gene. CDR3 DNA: TGTGCCAGCAGCTTAGGCGGGGGGATCCAAGAGACCCAGTACTTC. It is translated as CASSLGGGIQETQYF.

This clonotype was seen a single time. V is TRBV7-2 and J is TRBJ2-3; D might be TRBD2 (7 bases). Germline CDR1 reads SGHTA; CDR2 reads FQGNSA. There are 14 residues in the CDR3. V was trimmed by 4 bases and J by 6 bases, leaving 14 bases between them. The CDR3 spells CASSSRGAKDTQYF. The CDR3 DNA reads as TGTGCCAGCAGCTCCCGGGGGGCCAAGGATACGCAGTATTTT.

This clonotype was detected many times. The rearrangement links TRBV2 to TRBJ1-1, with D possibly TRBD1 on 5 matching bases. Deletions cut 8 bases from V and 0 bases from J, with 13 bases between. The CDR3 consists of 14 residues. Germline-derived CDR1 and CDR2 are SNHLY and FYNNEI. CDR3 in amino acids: CASRGTQMNTEAFF. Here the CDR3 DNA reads TGTGCCAGCCGGGGGACCCAGATGAACACTGAAGCTTTCTTT.

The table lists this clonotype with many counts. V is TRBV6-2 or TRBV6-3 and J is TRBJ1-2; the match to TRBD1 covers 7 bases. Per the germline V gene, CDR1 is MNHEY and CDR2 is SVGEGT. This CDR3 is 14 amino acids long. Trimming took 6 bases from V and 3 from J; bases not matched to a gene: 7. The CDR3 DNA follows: TGTGCCAGCAGACCGGGACAGCTATACTATGGCTACACCTTC. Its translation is CASRPGQLYYGYTF.

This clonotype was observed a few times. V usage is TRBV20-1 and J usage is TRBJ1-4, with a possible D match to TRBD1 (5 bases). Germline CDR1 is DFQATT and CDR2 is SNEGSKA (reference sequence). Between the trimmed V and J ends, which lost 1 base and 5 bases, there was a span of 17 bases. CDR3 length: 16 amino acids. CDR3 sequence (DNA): TGCAGTGCTAGAGGGCTCCCGGGACGGGAGAATGAAAAACTGTTTTTT. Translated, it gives CSARGLPGRENEKLFF.

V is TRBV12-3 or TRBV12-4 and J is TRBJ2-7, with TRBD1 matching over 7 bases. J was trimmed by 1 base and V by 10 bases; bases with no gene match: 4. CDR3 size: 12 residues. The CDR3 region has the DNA TGTGCCATACAGGGGTCATCCTACGAGCAGTACTTC. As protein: CAIQGSSYEQYF.

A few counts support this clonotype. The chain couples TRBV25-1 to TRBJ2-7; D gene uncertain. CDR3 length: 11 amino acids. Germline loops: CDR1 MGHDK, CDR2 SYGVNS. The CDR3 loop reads CRWRQFFEQYF. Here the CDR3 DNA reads TGTAGATGGAGACAATTCTTCGAGCAGTACTTC.

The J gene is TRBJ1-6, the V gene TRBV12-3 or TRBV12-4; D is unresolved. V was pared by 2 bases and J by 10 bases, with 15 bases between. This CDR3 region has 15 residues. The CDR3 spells CASSLNPQLGSPLHF. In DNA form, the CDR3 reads TGTGCCAGCAGTTTAAATCCCCAGTTGGGATCACCCCTCCACTTT.

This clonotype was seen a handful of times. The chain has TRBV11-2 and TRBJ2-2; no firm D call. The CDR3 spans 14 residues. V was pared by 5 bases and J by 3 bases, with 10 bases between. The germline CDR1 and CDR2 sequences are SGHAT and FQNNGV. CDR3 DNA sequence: TGTGCCAGCAGCCTCCGGACCGACACCGGGGAGCTGTTTTTT. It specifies CASSLRTDTGELFF.

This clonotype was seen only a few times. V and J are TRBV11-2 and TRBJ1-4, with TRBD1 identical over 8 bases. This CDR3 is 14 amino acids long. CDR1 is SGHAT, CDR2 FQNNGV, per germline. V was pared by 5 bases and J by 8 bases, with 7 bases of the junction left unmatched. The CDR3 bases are TGTGCCAGCAGCCAGGGGGCGGGGCGGGAAAAACTGTTTTTT. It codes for CASSQGAGREKLFF.

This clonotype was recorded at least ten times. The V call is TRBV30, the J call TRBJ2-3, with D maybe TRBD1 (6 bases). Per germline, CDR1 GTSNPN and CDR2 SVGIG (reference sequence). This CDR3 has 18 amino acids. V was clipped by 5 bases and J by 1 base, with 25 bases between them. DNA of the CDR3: TGTGCCTGGGTTACGGACAGAACACGCTTCTTGGGCACAGATACGCAGTATTTT. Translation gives CAWVTDRTRFLGTDTQYF.

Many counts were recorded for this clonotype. Here the CDR3 DNA reads TGTGCCAGCAGCCAAGGGGCCGTAGGGGTGACCCAGTACTTC. Its protein is CASSQGAVGVTQYF. This chain connects TRBV3-1 to TRBJ2-5; D might be TRBD1 (5 bases). CDR3 size: 14 residues. Trimming pared 1 base from V and 7 bases from J, leaving 13 bases between. The germline V gene encodes CDR1 LGHDT and CDR2 YNNKEL (reference sequence).

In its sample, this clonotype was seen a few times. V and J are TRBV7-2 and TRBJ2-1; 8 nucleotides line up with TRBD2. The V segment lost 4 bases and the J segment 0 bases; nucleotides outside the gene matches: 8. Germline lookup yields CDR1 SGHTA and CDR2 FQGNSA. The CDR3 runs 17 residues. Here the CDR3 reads CASSSLGLASSYNEQFF. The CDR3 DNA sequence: TGTGCCAGCAGCTCTTTAGGACTAGCCAGCTCCTACAATGAGCAGTTCTTC.

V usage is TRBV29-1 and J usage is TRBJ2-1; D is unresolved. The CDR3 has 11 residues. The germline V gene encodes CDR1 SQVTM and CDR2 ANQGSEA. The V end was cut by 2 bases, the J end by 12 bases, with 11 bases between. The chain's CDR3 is CSVEPQGRQFF. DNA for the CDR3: TGCAGCGTTGAACCCCAAGGTCGGCAGTTCTTC.

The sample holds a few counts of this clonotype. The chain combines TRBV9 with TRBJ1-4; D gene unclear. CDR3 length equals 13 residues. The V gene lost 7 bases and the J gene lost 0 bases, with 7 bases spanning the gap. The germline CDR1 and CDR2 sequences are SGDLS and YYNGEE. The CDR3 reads CASGDPTNEKLFF. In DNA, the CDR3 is TGTGCCAGCGGAGATCCAACTAATGAAAAACTGTTTTTT.

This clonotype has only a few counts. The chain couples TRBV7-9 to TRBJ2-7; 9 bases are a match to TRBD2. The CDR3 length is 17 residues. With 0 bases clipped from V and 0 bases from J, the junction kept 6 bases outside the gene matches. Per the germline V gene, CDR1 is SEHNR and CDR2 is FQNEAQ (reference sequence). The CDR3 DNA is TGTGCCAGCAGCTTAGCGGGCGGGGGGGAATACTCCTACGAGCAGTACTTC. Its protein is CASSLAGGGEYSYEQYF.

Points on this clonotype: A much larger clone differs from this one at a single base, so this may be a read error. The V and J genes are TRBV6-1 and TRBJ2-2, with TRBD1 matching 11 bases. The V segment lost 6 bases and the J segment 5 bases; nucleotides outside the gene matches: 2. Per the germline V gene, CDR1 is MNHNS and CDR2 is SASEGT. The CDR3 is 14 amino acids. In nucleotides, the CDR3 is TGTGCCAGCAGCTGGGACAGGGGGACCGGGGAGCTGTTTTTT. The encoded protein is CASSWDRGTGELFF.